Listed below are T cell receptor beta chains from one sample, sequenced in a study of CD8+CD57+ T cells in acquired aplastic anemia. MiXCR, applied by TCRdb to the reads, yields one record per CDR3 protein. The sample comprises some 170,000 distinct CDR3 sequences, 60% to 80% of which are singletons, and around 45% rests with the top ten. The specimen sequenced was sorted CD4+, CD8+, or CD8+CD57+ T cells (not recorded which) from PBMCs. The source is a human donor with aplastic anemia. CDR3s include the opening cysteine and the closing phenylalanine or tryptophan. Fields, in order: J gene, clone size, V gene, CDR3 length, D gene, CDR3 protein, CDR3 DNA. D genes are given only for firm matches. Expanded clones are given a class, and other clones once, few, many or no size at all.

TRBJ2-1 | NA | TRBV9 | 15 | NA | CASSVGGGGYNEQFF | TGTGCCAGCAGCGTAGGGGGGGGCGGATACAATGAGCAGTTCTTC
TRBJ1-4 | NA | TRBV25-1 | 13 | NA | CASSLRENEKLFF | TGTGCCAGCAGTCTAAGGGAGAATGAAAAACTGTTTTTT
TRBJ1-2 | few | TRBV12-3/TRBV12-4 | 14 | NA | CASSLGASRGGYTF | TGTGCCAGCAGTTTAGGTGCCTCTCGAGGAGGCTACACCTTC
TRBJ1-1 | NA | TRBV25-1 | 15 | TRBD1 | CASSGQGALDTEAFF | TGTGCCAGCAGTGGACAGGGGGCGTTGGACACTGAAGCTTTCTTT
TRBJ2-7 | NA | TRBV29-1 | 10 | NA | CSVAGEEQYF | TGCAGCGTTGCGGGTGAGGAGCAGTACTTC
TRBJ1-2 | NA | TRBV14 | 13 | NA | CASSQLGTSGYTF | TGTGCCAGCAGCCAACTAGGGACAAGTGGCTACACCTTC
TRBJ1-5 | NA | TRBV19 | 13 | NA | CASSMRDNQPQHF | TGTGCCAGTAGTATGAGGGACAATCAGCCCCAGCATTTT
TRBJ2-3 | few | TRBV9 | 11 | NA | CASSVAGTQYF | TGTGCCAGCAGCGTAGCCGGGACGCAGTATTTT
TRBJ1-5 | NA | TRBV2 | 13 | NA | CASSGRVTDTQHF | TGTGCCAGCAGTGGTAGAGTCACAGATACGCAGCATTTT
TRBJ2-1 | NA | TRBV6-5 | 12 | TRBD2 | CASGGRDNEQFF | TGTGCCAGCGGGGGGAGGGACAATGAGCAGTTCTTC
TRBJ2-1 | many | TRBV6-4 | 16 | TRBD1 | CASSVLTGTGSNEQFF | TGTGCCAGCAGTGTCCTAACCGGGACAGGGAGTAATGAGCAGTTCTTC
TRBJ1-1 | NA | TRBV7-9 | 16 | NA | CASSLTTATWNTEAFF | TGTGCCAGCAGCTTAACGACTGCTACATGGAACACTGAAGCTTTCTTT
TRBJ2-7 | NA | TRBV7-2 | 14 | TRBD2 | CASSSRTSGYEQYF | TGTGCCAGCAGCTCGAGAACTAGCGGTTACGAGCAGTACTTC
TRBJ2-7 | NA | TRBV24-1 | 11 | NA | CATGEWGEQYF | TGTGCCACCGGGGAGTGGGGCGAGCAGTACTTC
TRBJ2-1 | NA | TRBV2 | 13 | NA | CASSKGTSDEQFF | TGCGCCAGCAGTAAGGGGACATCAGATGAGCAGTTCTTC
TRBJ1-4 | NA | TRBV9 | 14 | NA | CASSVGQRNEKLFF | TGTGCCAGCAGCGTAGGTCAGAGAAATGAAAAACTGTTTTTT
TRBJ1-6 | NA | TRBV15 | 14 | TRBD1 | CATSRSGGHSPLHF | TGTGCCACCAGCAGATCAGGGGGTCACTCGCCCCTCCACTTT
TRBJ2-3 | many | TRBV6-4 | 16 | TRBD2 | CASSDWTSGSTDTQYF | TGTGCCAGCAGTGACTGGACTAGCGGTAGCACAGATACGCAGTATTTT
TRBJ1-3 | NA | TRBV6-4 | 14 | NA | CASSDQGTGNTIYF | TGTGCCAGCAGTGACCAGGGGACTGGAAACACCATATATTTT
TRBJ2-7 | NA | TRBV6-5 | 12 | NA | CASSSTGSEQYF | TGTGCCAGCAGTTCGACTGGGAGCGAGCAGTACTTC
TRBJ1-6 | NA | TRBV2 | 15 | NA | CASKDSSSYNSPLHF | TGTGCCAGCAAGGACAGTAGCTCCTATAATTCACCCCTCCACTTT
TRBJ1-2 | NA | TRBV7-2 | 13 | NA | CASSLERIYGYTF | TGTGCCAGCAGCTTAGAGCGGATCTATGGCTACACCTTC
TRBJ1-2 | NA | TRBV2 | 14 | NA | CASSLQLANYGYTF | TGTGCCAGCAGCCTACAGCTAGCTAACTATGGCTACACCTTC
TRBJ2-3 | NA | TRBV5-4 | 14 | NA | CASSLGWESDTQYF | TGTGCCAGCAGCTTAGGTTGGGAGTCGGATACGCAGTATTTT